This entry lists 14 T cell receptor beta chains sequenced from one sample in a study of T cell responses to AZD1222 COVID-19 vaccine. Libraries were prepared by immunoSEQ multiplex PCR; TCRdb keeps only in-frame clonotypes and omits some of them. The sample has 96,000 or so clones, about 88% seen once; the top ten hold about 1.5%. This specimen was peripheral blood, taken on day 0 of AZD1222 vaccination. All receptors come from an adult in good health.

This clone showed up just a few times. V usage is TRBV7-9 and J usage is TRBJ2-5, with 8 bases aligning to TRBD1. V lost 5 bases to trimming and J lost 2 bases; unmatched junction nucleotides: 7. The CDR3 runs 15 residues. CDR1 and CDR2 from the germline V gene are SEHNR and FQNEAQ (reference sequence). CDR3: CASSLGQVEQETQYF. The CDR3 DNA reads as TGTGCCAGCAGCCTGGGACAGGTTGAACAAGAGACCCAGTACTTC.

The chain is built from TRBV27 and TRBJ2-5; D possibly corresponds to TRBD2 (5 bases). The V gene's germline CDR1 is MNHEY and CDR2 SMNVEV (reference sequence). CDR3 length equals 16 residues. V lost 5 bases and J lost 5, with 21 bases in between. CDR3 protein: CASSPGSGHVGETQYF. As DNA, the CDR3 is TGTGCCAGCAGTCCGGGGTCGGGTCACGTCGGGGAGACCCAGTACTTC.

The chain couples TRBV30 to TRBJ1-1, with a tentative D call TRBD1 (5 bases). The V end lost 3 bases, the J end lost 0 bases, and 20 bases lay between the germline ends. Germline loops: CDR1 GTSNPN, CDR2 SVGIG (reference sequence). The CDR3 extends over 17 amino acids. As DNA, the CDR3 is TGTGCCTGGAGGAGGGGCTGGCCCAGGGTGGTGAACACTGAAGCTTTCTTT. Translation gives CAWRRGWPRVVNTEAFF.

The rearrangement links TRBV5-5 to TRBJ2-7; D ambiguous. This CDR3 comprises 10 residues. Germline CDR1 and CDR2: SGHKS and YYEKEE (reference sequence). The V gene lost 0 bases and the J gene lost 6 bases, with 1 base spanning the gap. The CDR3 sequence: CASSLAEQYF. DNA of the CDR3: TGTGCCAGCAGCTTGGCCGAGCAGTACTTC.

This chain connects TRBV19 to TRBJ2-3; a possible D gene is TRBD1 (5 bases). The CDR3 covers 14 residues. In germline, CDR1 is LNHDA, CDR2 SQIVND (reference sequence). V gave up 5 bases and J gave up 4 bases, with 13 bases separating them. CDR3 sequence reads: CASSDRRGSDTQYF. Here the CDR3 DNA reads TGTGCCAGTAGTGACCGAAGGGGTTCAGATACGCAGTATTTT.

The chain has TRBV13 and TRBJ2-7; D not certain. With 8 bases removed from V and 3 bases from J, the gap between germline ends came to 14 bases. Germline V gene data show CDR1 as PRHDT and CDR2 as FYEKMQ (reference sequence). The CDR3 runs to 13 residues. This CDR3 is CASSRNSLYEQYF. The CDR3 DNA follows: TGTGCCAGCTCTCGAAACAGCCTCTACGAGCAGTACTTC.

In DNA form, the CDR3 reads TGTGCCAGCAGCCTTATGGGGACTAGCGGGGGGGCGTCAGATACGCAGTATTTT. Residues: CASSLMGTSGGASDTQYF. This rearrangement joins TRBV7-2 to TRBJ2-3; TRBD2 agrees at 16 bases. V lost 5 bases, J lost 4 bases, and 9 bases stayed unmatched. Looked up from germline, CDR1 is SGHTA and CDR2 is FQGNSA. This CDR3 has 18 residues.

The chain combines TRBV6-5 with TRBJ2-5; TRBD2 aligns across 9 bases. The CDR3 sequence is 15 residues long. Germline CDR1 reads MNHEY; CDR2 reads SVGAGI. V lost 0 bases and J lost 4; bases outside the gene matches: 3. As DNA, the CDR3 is TGTGCCAGCAGTTACTCGAGAGCGGGGGGAGAGACCCAGTACTTC. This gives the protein CASSYSRAGGETQYF.

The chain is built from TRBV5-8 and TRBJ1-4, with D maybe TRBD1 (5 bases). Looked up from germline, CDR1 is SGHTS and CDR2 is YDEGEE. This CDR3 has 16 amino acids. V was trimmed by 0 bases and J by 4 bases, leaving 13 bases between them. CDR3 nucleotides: TGTGCCAGCAGCTTGGAGTTGGGACTTTATAATGAAAAACTGTTTTTT. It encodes CASSLELGLYNEKLFF.

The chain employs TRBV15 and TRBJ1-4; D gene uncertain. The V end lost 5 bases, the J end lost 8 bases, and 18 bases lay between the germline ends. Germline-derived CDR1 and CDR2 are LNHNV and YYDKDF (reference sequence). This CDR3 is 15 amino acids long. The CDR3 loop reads CATSDRVLPGEKLFF. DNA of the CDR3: TGTGCCACCAGCGACCGGGTGCTACCGGGGGAAAAACTGTTTTTT.

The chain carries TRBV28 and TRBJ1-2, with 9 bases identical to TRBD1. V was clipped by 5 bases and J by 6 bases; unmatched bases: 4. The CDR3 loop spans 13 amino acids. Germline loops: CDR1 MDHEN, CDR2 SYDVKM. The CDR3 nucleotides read TGTGCCAGCAGTCCCACAGGGGGCCATGGCTACACCTTC. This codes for CASSPTGGHGYTF.

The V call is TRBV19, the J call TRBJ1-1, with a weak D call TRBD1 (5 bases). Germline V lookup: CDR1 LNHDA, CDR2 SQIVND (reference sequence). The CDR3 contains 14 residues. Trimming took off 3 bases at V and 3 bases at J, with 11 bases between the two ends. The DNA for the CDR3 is TGTGCCAGTAGTATCCGGGGAGGGGACACTGAAGCTTTCTTT. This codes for CASSIRGGDTEAFF.

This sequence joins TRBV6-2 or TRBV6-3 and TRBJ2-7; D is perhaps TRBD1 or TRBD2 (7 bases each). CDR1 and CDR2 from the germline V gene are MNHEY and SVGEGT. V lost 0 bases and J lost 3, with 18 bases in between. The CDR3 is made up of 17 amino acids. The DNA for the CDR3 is TGTGCCAGCAGTTACTCGGGAGGGACAGAGGCCCGCTACGAGCAGTACTTC. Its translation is CASSYSGGTEARYEQYF.

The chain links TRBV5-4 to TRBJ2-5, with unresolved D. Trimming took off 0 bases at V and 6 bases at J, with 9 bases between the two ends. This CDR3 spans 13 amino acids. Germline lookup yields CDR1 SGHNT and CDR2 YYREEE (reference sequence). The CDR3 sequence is CASSLVPAQTQYF. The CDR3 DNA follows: TGTGCCAGCAGCTTGGTCCCAGCGCAGACCCAGTACTTC.